The 21 T cell receptor beta chains reported below all come from one sample, sequenced in a study of T-cell reconstitution after alpha-beta-depleted transplantation in children. A library of TCRbeta sequences, prepared with unique molecular identifiers, was generated. TCRdb processed the PCR reads anew with MiXCR; each CDR3 protein has one entry. The table lists hundreds of thousands of distinct CDR3 sequences, over 9.5% of them singletons. This material consisted of PBMCs, taken before TCRalphabeta/CD19-depleted stem cell transplant. These receptors originate from a boy under two years old with acute myeloid leukemia, due to receive a stem cell transplant.

This clonotype was seen at least ten times. This chain joins TRBV10-3 and TRBJ2-1, with D perhaps TRBD1 (6 bases). The V end was cut by 0 bases, the J end by 3 bases, with 9 bases between. Germline loops: CDR1 ENHRY, CDR2 SYGVKD. CDR3 length equals 15 residues. For the CDR3, the DNA is TGTGCCATCAGTGAGTCCCAGGGGCTCTACAATGAGCAGTTCTTC. Translated: CAISESQGLYNEQFF.

This clonotype came up many times. This sequence joins TRBV25-1 and TRBJ2-2, with 7 bases identical to TRBD1. Germline V gene sequence: CDR1 MGHDK, CDR2 SYGVNS. Trimming took 8 bases from V and 3 from J; bases not matched to a gene: 6. This CDR3 comprises 14 residues. The CDR3 reads CASSPQGDTGELFF. The CDR3 DNA follows: TGTGCCAGCTCTCCCCAGGGGGACACCGGGGAGCTGTTTTTT.

In its sample, this clonotype was seen many times. V usage is TRBV29-1 and J usage is TRBJ2-3; TRBD1 matches 10 bases. CDR1 is SQVTM, CDR2 ANQGSEA, per germline. V dropped 6 bases and J dropped 3; count of bases not matched to a gene: 9. CDR3 length equals 15 residues. The CDR3 sequence: CSVPVDRGRTDTQYF. CDR3 coding DNA: TGCAGCGTCCCGGTGGACAGGGGGAGGACAGATACGCAGTATTTT.

This clonotype was found many times. V and J are TRBV7-8 and TRBJ2-3; possibly TRBD2 for D (6 bases). Germline V gene sequence: CDR1 SGHVS, CDR2 FQNEAQ. V gave up 4 bases and J gave up 0 bases, with 14 bases separating them. The CDR3 sequence is 16 residues long. As DNA, the CDR3 is TGTGCCAGCAGCTCCGGGGGAGGAACTAGCACAGATACGCAGTATTTT. Residues: CASSSGGGTSTDTQYF.

This clonotype occurred many times. The gene calls are TRBV12-3 or TRBV12-4 and TRBJ2-7, with a possible D match to TRBD1 (6 bases). V was pared by 3 bases and J by 1 base, with 13 bases between. The CDR3 has 15 residues. The CDR3 loop reads CASSFTGPASYEQYF. The CDR3, as DNA: TGTGCCAGCAGTTTTACAGGGCCGGCTTCCTACGAGCAGTACTTC.

The table lists this clonotype with many counts. The gene calls are TRBV5-5 and TRBJ2-3; 11 positions match TRBD2. V was clipped by 0 bases and J by 7 bases; unmatched bases: 13. This CDR3 region has 18 residues. Germline assignment: CDR1 SGHKS and CDR2 YYEKEE (reference sequence). The CDR3 region has the DNA TGTGCCAGCAGCTTGGGCCTGACTAGCGGGACCACTTTCAATACGCAGTATTTT. Translated: CASSLGLTSGTTFNTQYF.

The chain is built from TRBV5-1 and TRBJ1-3, with unresolved D. Germline CDR1 is SGHRS and CDR2 is YFSETQ. V lost 3 bases to trimming and J lost 1 base, with 11 bases between them. The CDR3 loop spans 15 amino acids. CDR3 protein: CASSWISGSGNTIYF. The CDR3 DNA reads as TGCGCCAGCAGCTGGATATCGGGTTCTGGAAACACCATATATTTT. The entire variable domain, with the rest obtained from reference TRBV5-1 and TRBJ1-3, is as follows: KAGVTQTPRYLIKTRGQQVTLSCSPISGHRSVSWYQQTPGQGLQFLFEYFSETQRNKGNFPGRFSGRQFSNSRSEMNVSTLELGDSALYLCASSWISGSGNTIYFGEGSWLTVV.

This clonotype was detected many times. The chain uses TRBV5-1 and TRBJ2-4; D perhaps matches TRBD2 (6 bases). V shed 0 bases and J shed 0 bases, with 13 bases lying between them. There are 17 residues in the CDR3. The germline CDR1 and CDR2 sequences are SGHRS and YFSETQ. The CDR3 DNA sequence: TGCGCCAGCAGCTTGGACGCGGGGACGGTAGCCAAAAACATTCAGTACTTC. Protein: CASSLDAGTVAKNIQYF.

This clonotype came up many times. The chain combines TRBV9 with TRBJ1-5; 7 nucleotides align to TRBD1. The V segment lost 0 bases and the J segment 4 bases; nucleotides outside the gene matches: 4. The CDR3 is 15 residues long. Germline assignment: CDR1 SGDLS and CDR2 YYNGEE. The CDR3 loop is CASSVGQGSNQPQHF. CDR3 bases: TGTGCCAGCAGCGTAGGACAGGGTTCTAATCAGCCCCAGCATTTT.

This clonotype showed up many times. The chain combines TRBV29-1 with TRBJ1-3, with TRBD1 as a possible D gene (6 bases). CDR1 and CDR2 from the germline V gene are SQVTM and ANQGSEA. V lost 2 bases and J 4 bases, leaving 6 bases between the germline ends. This CDR3 comprises 12 residues. CDR3 sequence: CSVETGGNTIYF. The CDR3, as DNA: TGCAGCGTTGAAACAGGGGGAAACACCATATATTTT.

The V and J genes are TRBV7-9 and TRBJ2-7, with 13 bases fitting TRBD2. CDR3 length: 15 residues. Germline V CDR1 and CDR2: SEHNR, FQNEAQ (reference sequence). V lost 3 bases and J lost 5; bases outside the gene matches: 4. The CDR3 region is CASSFGLAGVNEQYF. CDR3 nucleotides: TGTGCCAGCAGCTTCGGACTAGCGGGAGTCAACGAGCAGTACTTC.

This chain uses TRBV12-3 or TRBV12-4 with TRBJ1-6, with a possible D match to TRBD1 (5 bases). Trimming cost V 6 bases and J 0 bases, with 6 bases left between them. The CDR3 totals 14 residues. CDR3 sequence reads: CASRGGSYNSPLHF. The DNA for the CDR3 is TGTGCCAGCAGGGGGGGCTCCTATAATTCACCCCTCCACTTT.

This clonotype appeared many times. The chain links TRBV12-3 or TRBV12-4 to TRBJ2-3; 14 nucleotides align to TRBD2. Trimming took 4 bases from V and 2 from J; bases not matched to a gene: 5. The CDR3 covers 17 residues. The CDR3, as DNA: TGTGCCAGCAGTTACGGGACTAGCGGGGGATCCACAGATACGCAGTATTTT. Its protein is CASSYGTSGGSTDTQYF.

This clonotype occurred many times. The chain joins TRBV12-3 or TRBV12-4 to TRBJ2-5; D is unclear. CDR3 length equals 13 residues. Between the trimmed V and J ends, which lost 2 bases and 5 bases, there was a span of 9 bases. As DNA, the CDR3 is TGTGCCAGCAGTTTAAACTGGGTGGAGACCCAGTACTTC. It encodes CASSLNWVETQYF.

This clonotype was counted at least ten times. The chain carries TRBV6-2 or TRBV6-3 and TRBJ2-3; 15 bases fit TRBD2. This CDR3 has 17 residues. CDR1 MNHEY and CDR2 SVGEGT come from the germline V gene. With 6 bases clipped from V and 0 bases from J, the junction kept 4 bases outside the gene matches. The CDR3 reads CASSWTSGRASTDTQYF. The CDR3 nucleotides read TGTGCCAGCAGCTGGACTAGCGGGAGGGCCAGCACAGATACGCAGTATTTT.

This clonotype showed up many times. The chain employs TRBV7-2 and TRBJ2-3; 12 nucleotides line up with TRBD2. Germline V gives CDR1 SGHTA, CDR2 FQGNSA. The J segment lost 1 base and the V segment lost 5 bases, leaving 4 bases of the junction unmatched. The CDR3 covers 16 residues. The DNA of the CDR3 is TGTGCCAGCAGCCCCCGACTAGCGGGGGGCACAGATACGCAGTATTTT. Its translation is CASSPRLAGGTDTQYF. Full variable domain (remainder filled in from reference TRBV7-2 and TRBJ2-3): GAGVSQSPSNKVTEKGKDVELRCDPISGHTALYWYRQSLGQGLEFLIYFQGNSAPDKSGLPSDRFSAERTGGSVSTLTIQRTQQEDSAVYLCASSPRLAGGTDTQYFGPGTRLTVL.

A word on this clonotype: Possible read error: a much larger clone is one base away. This chain uses TRBV29-1 with TRBJ2-2; possible D gene TRBD1, 5 bases. The V end was cut by 7 bases, the J end by 3 bases, with 15 bases between. The CDR3 has 14 residues. CDR1 and CDR2 from the germline V gene are SQVTM and ANQGSEA. CDR3 sequence reads: CSALPRQYTGELFF. Written as DNA, the CDR3 is TGCAGCGCTCTTCCGAGACAGTACACCGGGGAGCTGTTTTTT.

In its sample, this clonotype was seen many times. The chain uses TRBV9 and TRBJ2-5; maybe TRBD2 (7 bases). Germline CDR1 SGDLS, CDR2 YYNGEE. The CDR3 is 14 amino acids. V gave up 4 bases and J gave up 4 bases, with 14 bases separating them. CDR3 region: CASSRGSGGETQYF. The CDR3 region has the DNA TGTGCCAGCAGCAGGGGGTCGGGAGGAGAGACCCAGTACTTC.

The chain uses TRBV5-1 and TRBJ2-7; D is possibly TRBD1 (6 bases). Germline values: CDR1 SGHRS, CDR2 YFSETQ. The CDR3 runs 15 residues. Trimming took off 0 bases at V and 9 bases at J, with 19 bases between the two ends. The DNA for the CDR3 is TGCGCCAGCAGCTTGGCCGGGGACATCCCTACGACGCAGTACTTC. Its translation: CASSLAGDIPTTQYF.

The sample holds many counts of this clonotype. The chain carries TRBV27 and TRBJ2-2, with 8 positions matching TRBD2. V was pared by 0 bases and J by 4 bases, with 1 base of the junction left unmatched. CDR3 size: 15 residues. CDR1 is MNHEY, CDR2 SMNVEV, per germline (reference sequence). Here the CDR3 DNA reads TGTGCCAGCAGTTTATCCCTAGCGGGCACCGGGGAGCTGTTTTTT. Amino acid sequence: CASSLSLAGTGELFF.

The V call is TRBV30, the J call TRBJ1-1, with a weak D call TRBD1 (6 bases). The CDR3 covers 15 residues. CDR1 GTSNPN and CDR2 SVGIG come from the germline V gene (reference sequence). Trimming removed 0 bases at V and 2 bases at J, with 13 bases between. This CDR3 reads CAWSVRSRGNTEAFF. CDR3 nucleotide sequence: TGTGCCTGGAGTGTACGATCCAGGGGAAACACTGAAGCTTTCTTT.